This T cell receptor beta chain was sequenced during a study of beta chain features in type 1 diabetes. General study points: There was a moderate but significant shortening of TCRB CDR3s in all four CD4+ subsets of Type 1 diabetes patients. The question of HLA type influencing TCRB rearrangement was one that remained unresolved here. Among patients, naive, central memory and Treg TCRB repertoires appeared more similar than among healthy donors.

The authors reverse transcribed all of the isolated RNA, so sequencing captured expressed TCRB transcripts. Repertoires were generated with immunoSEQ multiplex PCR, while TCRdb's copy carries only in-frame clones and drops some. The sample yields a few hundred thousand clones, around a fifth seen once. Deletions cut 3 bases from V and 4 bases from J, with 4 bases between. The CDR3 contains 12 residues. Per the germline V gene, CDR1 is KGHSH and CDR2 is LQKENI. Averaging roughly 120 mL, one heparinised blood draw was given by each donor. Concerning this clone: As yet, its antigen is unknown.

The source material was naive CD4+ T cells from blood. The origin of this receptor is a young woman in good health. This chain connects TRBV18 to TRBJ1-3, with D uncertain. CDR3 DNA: TGTGCCAGCTCACCCGTCGGAAACACCATATATTTT. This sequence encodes CASSPVGNTIYF. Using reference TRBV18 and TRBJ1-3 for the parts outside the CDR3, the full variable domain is NAGVMQNPRHLVRRRGQEARLRCSPMKGHSHVYWYRQLPEEGLKFMVYLQKENIIDESGMPKERFSAEFPKEGPSILRIQQVVRGDSAAYFCASSPVGNTIYFGEGSWLTVV.